These T cell receptor beta chains were read from a single sample in a study of OX40 agonist ivuxolimab in advanced cancers. Sequenced by immunoSEQ multiplex PCR; TCRdb stores in-frame clones only, minus some. Of about 49,000 clones listed, approximately 80% are singletons. Sample: CD4+ or CD8+ T cells sorted from blood, taken in a trial of the OX40 agonist ivuxolimab. The receptors were sampled from an adult with an advanced solid tumor such as melanoma, head and neck, liver or kidney cancer. Each CDR3 is given without its conserved first and last residue. Rows may omit the clone size; those that give it use once, few, many or a size class.

TRBV7-2 NA ASSLGQVAYYEQY
TRBV4-3 NA ASSQGNSPYEQY
TRBV29-1 NA SVSGGGSPQH
TRBV18 NA ASSSFSPRDRLNTGELF
TRBV19 NA ASSILAGLNYGYT
TRBV28 NA ASSSRVGEQY
TRBV27 NA ASSFLAGTSTDTQY
TRBV11-3 NA ASSLKGGFTEAF
TRBV6-5 NA ASSYFGGDYEQY
TRBV12-1 NA ASSGKTYGYT
TRBV21-1 NA ASSMPRDPTEAF
TRBV6-5 NA ASSEAYTGAPQH
TRBV19 medium-sized ASTLQLTSGNTIY
TRBV6-1 NA ASTPRGGAEKLF
TRBV9 NA ASSVGSGNGEQY
TRBV5-4 NA ASSLPTSGGINEQF
TRBV10-3 few ATIPGGYTGELF
TRBV9 few ASSVGPGRAETQY
TRBV14 NA ASSTRLAVLYNEQF
TRBV5-4 NA ASSWRGEGNTIY
TRBV7-6 NA ASSLGGNSPLH
TRBV7-6 few ASSSLTGYTGELF
TRBV28 NA ASSYEPRSNQPQH
TRBV27 NA ASSLGLAGFSYNEQF
TRBV27 NA ASSFFREGTGELF
TRBV7-9 NA ASSPRLAGEGNEQF
TRBV29-1 NA SVGGDREDYATNEKLF
TRBV6-1 few ASSEWAGEGYEQF
TRBV2 NA ASSPTGFGEQY
TRBV4-1 NA ASSPGGNTEAF
TRBV5-1 NA ASNGPPTYEQY
TRBV11-2 few ASSFLGGDTQY
TRBV19 NA ASSEGQGFNYGYT
TRBV7-8 NA ASSPRTGIYGYT
TRBV13 NA ASSFGQGNEQY
TRBV10-2 few ASKGRTGVSGANVLT
TRBV7-9 NA ASSPSGVSSYNEQF